A single sample is the source of the 28 T cell receptor beta chains below, sequenced in a study of cytomegalovirus exposure and HLA in healthy donors. The PCR had 60 Vbeta and 13 Jbeta primers. Method: immunoSEQ multiplex PCR; TCRdb's copy keeps in-frame clones and lacks some. The sample holds 130,000 or so clones. Sequenced: PBMCs. The source of these receptors is a woman in her sixties in good health and CMV-seronegative.

The chain links TRBV18 to TRBJ1-1; D unclear. Germline V gene sequence: CDR1 KGHSH, CDR2 LQKENI. The CDR3 loop spans 14 amino acids. V was clipped by 2 bases and J by 7 bases, with 14 bases between them. This chain's CDR3 is CASSPNSDGSEAFF. The CDR3 DNA reads as TGTGCCAGCTCACCAAATTCGGACGGGAGTGAAGCTTTCTTT. The full variable domain, with the rest looked up from reference TRBV18 and TRBJ1-1, is NAGVMQNPRHLVRRRGQEARLRCSPMKGHSHVYWYRQLPEEGLKFMVYLQKENIIDESGMPKERFSAEFPKEGPSILRIQQVVRGDSAAYFCASSPNSDGSEAFFGQGTRLTVV.

The CDR3 DNA follows: TGTGCCAGCAGTGAATTTAGGACAGCCAACACTGAAGCTTTCTTT. It yields the protein CASSEFRTANTEAFF. This chain connects TRBV2 to TRBJ1-1; D possibly corresponds to TRBD1 (6 bases). The CDR3 consists of 15 residues. Germline V lookup: CDR1 SNHLY, CDR2 FYNNEI. Trimming removed 2 bases at V and 2 bases at J, with 12 bases between.

This chain links TRBV27 with TRBJ2-5; D ambiguous. The V and J ends lost 1 base and 1 base respectively, with 10 bases between them. Germline V gene sequence: CDR1 MNHEY, CDR2 SMNVEV (reference sequence). The CDR3 is 15 amino acids. CDR3 in amino acids: CASSLFLDSQETQYF. CDR3 bases: TGTGCCAGCAGTTTATTCTTAGATTCCCAAGAGACCCAGTACTTC.

Written as DNA, the CDR3 is TGTGCCAGCAGGTCGGACAGGGTGACTAATGAAAAACTGTTTTTT. This translates into CASRSDRVTNEKLFF. This rearrangement joins TRBV6-6 to TRBJ1-4; 8 bases are a match to TRBD1. The length of the CDR3 is 15 residues. The junction had 5 bases not matched to a gene; V was cut back by 6 bases and J by 2 bases. Germline loops: CDR1 MNHNY, CDR2 SVGAGI (reference sequence).

The rearrangement joins TRBV29-1 to TRBJ1-5; the D gene is possibly TRBD1 (5 bases). The ends were cut back, 7 bases at V and 0 bases at J, with 13 bases in the middle. Germline V gene lookup returns CDR1 SQVTM and CDR2 ANQGSEA. The CDR3 consists of 14 residues. The CDR3 sequence is CSGGDGYSNQPQHF. CDR3 sequence (DNA): TGCAGCGGGGGGGATGGTTATAGCAATCAGCCCCAGCATTTT. Filled out from reference TRBV29-1 and TRBJ1-5, the complete variable domain reads SAVISQKPSRDICQRGTSLTIQCQVDSQVTMMFWYRQQPGQSLTLIATANQGSEATYESGFVIDKFPISRPNLTFSTLTVSNMSPEDSSIYLCSGGDGYSNQPQHFGDGTRLSIL.

This chain uses TRBV5-1 with TRBJ2-2; D might be TRBD1 (5 bases). The CDR3 spans 17 residues. Deletions cut 0 bases from V and 3 bases from J, with 15 bases between. The germline CDR1 and CDR2 sequences are SGHRS and YFSETQ. The DNA for the CDR3 is TGCGCCAGCAGCTTGGGGGTTCAAGGGGTAGACACCGGGGAGCTGTTTTTT. Protein product: CASSLGVQGVDTGELFF.

The rearrangement uses TRBV13 and TRBJ2-7; TRBD1 agrees at 8 bases. V trimming: 4 bases; J trimming: 3 bases; junction bases outside the gene matches: 11. The CDR3 spans 16 residues. The germline CDR1 and CDR2 sequences are PRHDT and FYEKMQ (reference sequence). In DNA, the CDR3 is TGTGCCAGCAGCTCCCCGGCCAGGACAGGGATCTACGAGCAGTACTTC. Its translation is CASSSPARTGIYEQYF.

V usage is TRBV7-9 and J usage is TRBJ2-1, with 14 bases matching TRBD2. After removal of 4 bases from V and 7 bases from J, the junction contained 12 bases not matched to a gene. Per the germline V gene, CDR1 is SEHNR and CDR2 is FQNEAQ (reference sequence). CDR3 length equals 18 residues. This chain's CDR3 is CASSSGLAGVGGENEQFF. CDR3 DNA sequence: TGTGCCAGCAGCTCGGGACTAGCGGGAGTGGGGGGAGAGAATGAGCAGTTCTTC.

The V gene is TRBV10-2, the J gene TRBJ2-5, with TRBD2 matching over 11 bases. The J call may be incorrect, as the DNA end agrees better with TRBJ2-7. CDR3 length: 17 amino acids. Germline V gives CDR1 WSHSY, CDR2 SAAADI. CDR3 bases: TGCGCCAGCAGTGAGTCGGCCTGGACTAGCGGGTCCTACGAGCAGTACTTC. Amino acid sequence: CASSESAWTSGSYEQYF.

Comment on this clone: At the DNA level, this CDR3 is encoded by other sequences in the same sample as well. The chain is built from TRBV28 and TRBJ1-2; tentatively, D is TRBD1 (5 bases). The CDR3 contains 12 residues. Germline loops: CDR1 MDHEN, CDR2 SYDVKM. V was shortened by 6 bases and J by 5 bases, with 10 bases between the two germline ends. Here the CDR3 DNA reads TGTGCCAGCAGCTTGGGGGGTTATGGCTACACCTTC. This translates into CASSLGGYGYTF.

V and J are TRBV6-5 and TRBJ2-7; 8 positions match TRBD2. The CDR3 length is 14 residues. CDR1 MNHEY and CDR2 SVGAGI come from the germline V gene. V dropped 7 bases and J dropped 2; count of bases not matched to a gene: 7. As DNA, the CDR3 is TGTGCCAGCAAAAGCGGGAGAGGAGCCTACGAGCAGTACTTC. Its translation: CASKSGRGAYEQYF.

The gene calls are TRBV5-1 and TRBJ1-1, with D perhaps matching TRBD1 (6 bases). Trimming shortened V by 4 bases and J by 1 base, and 17 bases separated the two germline ends. CDR1 is SGHRS and CDR2 is YFSETQ in the germline V gene. The CDR3 sequence is 16 residues long. Here the CDR3 reads CASSMGRGQGNTEAFF. The CDR3 nucleotides are TGCGCCAGCAGCATGGGGCGGGGGCAGGGGAACACTGAAGCTTTCTTT.

The chain combines TRBV7-8 with TRBJ1-5; TRBD1 might be the D (6 bases). This CDR3 is 15 amino acids long. Germline lookup yields CDR1 SGHVS and CDR2 FQNEAQ. Trimming stripped 4 bases from V and 1 base from J, with 11 bases between. The CDR3 DNA is TGTGCCAGCAGCTGGGTGCAGGGGAGCAATCAGCCCCAGCATTTT. It translates to CASSWVQGSNQPQHF.

J is TRBJ2-5 and V is TRBV7-6; possibly TRBD2 for D (5 bases). From germline, CDR1 is SGHVS and CDR2 FNYEAQ. V was clipped by 2 bases and J by 5 bases, with 12 bases between them. The CDR3 spans 14 residues. The CDR3 region has the DNA TGTGCCAGCAGCTTACGGGAACGGGCCGAGACCCAGTACTTC. Protein sequence: CASSLRERAETQYF.

The chain's CDR3 is CASGTSGSQETQYF. The DNA of the CDR3 is TGCGCCAGCGGGACTAGCGGAAGCCAAGAGACCCAGTACTTC. The chain links TRBV5-1 to TRBJ2-5; TRBD2 matches at 11 bases. Germline V CDR1 and CDR2: SGHRS, YFSETQ. V shed 7 bases, J shed 1 base, and the junction held 3 bases outside the gene matches. The CDR3 has 14 amino acids.

The genes are TRBV10-1 and TRBJ1-5; 7 nucleotides match TRBD1. The ends lost 11 bases at V and 11 bases at J; junction bases unmatched: 15. The CDR3 is 13 amino acids. Germline-derived CDR1 and CDR2 are WNHNN and SYGVQD (reference sequence). CDR3: CAFPPRGHEAQHF. As DNA, the CDR3 is TGCGCCTTCCCGCCAAGGGGGCACGAGGCCCAGCATTTT.

The V and J genes are TRBV7-3 and TRBJ1-2; 12 bases are shared with TRBD1. This CDR3 region has 17 residues. Germline trimming cut 4 bases from V and 0 bases from J; bases unmatched to any gene: 6. Germline lookup yields CDR1 SGHTA and CDR2 FQGTGA. CDR3 DNA sequence: TGTGCCAGCAGCTCGGGGACAGGGGGCTCCGCTAACTATGGCTACACCTTC. It specifies CASSSGTGGSANYGYTF.

The chain uses TRBV29-1 and TRBJ1-2, with a weak D call TRBD1 (5 bases). There are 15 residues in the CDR3. From germline, CDR1 is SQVTM and CDR2 ANQGSEA. Deletions cut 5 bases from V and 2 bases from J, with 18 bases between. CDR3 sequence reads: CSVKSVGEENYGYTF. As DNA, the CDR3 is TGCAGCGTTAAAAGTGTGGGGGAGGAAAACTATGGCTACACCTTC.

The rearrangement uses TRBV5-6 and TRBJ1-1; D gene unclear. This CDR3 region has 14 residues. Germline lookup yields CDR1 SGHDT and CDR2 YYEEEE. V was clipped by 4 bases and J by 0 bases, with 10 bases between them. The CDR3 reads CASSQDGMNTEAFF. As DNA, the CDR3 is TGTGCCAGCAGCCAGGACGGGATGAACACTGAAGCTTTCTTT.

This sequence joins TRBV4-1 and TRBJ1-4; tentatively, D is TRBD1 (6 bases). Trimming took off 1 base at V and 8 bases at J, with 14 bases between the two ends. Germline values: CDR1 MGHRA, CDR2 YSYEKL. There are 15 residues in the CDR3. The CDR3 here is CASSQVGTQGEKLFF. The CDR3 DNA reads as TGCGCCAGCAGCCAAGTCGGAACCCAGGGGGAAAAACTGTTTTTT.

The V call is TRBV2, the J call TRBJ1-5; 7 bases match TRBD1. The CDR3 consists of 14 residues. Per germline, CDR1 SNHLY and CDR2 FYNNEI. Losses at the gene ends were 6 bases for V and 7 bases for J; bases not matched to a gene: 9. The CDR3 sequence: CASSLRDRRQPQHF. DNA of the CDR3: TGTGCCAGCAGCTTGCGGGACAGAAGACAGCCCCAGCATTTT.

The chain is built from TRBV6-1 and TRBJ2-1; 9 bases line up with TRBD1. Trimming at V came to 8 bases and at J to 2 bases, leaving 7 bases not matched to a gene. Germline CDR1 is MNHNS and CDR2 is SASEGT. This CDR3 region has 15 residues. This CDR3 reads CASLTGDRAYNEQFF. The CDR3 DNA reads TGTGCCAGCCTCACGGGGGACAGGGCCTACAATGAGCAGTTCTTC.

The chain carries TRBV5-1 and TRBJ2-3; 8 bases fit TRBD2. Trimming at V came to 4 bases and at J to 2 bases, leaving 12 bases not matched to a gene. Germline V gives CDR1 SGHRS, CDR2 YFSETQ. This CDR3 spans 17 amino acids. CDR3: CASSKLGGGPTTDTQYF. CDR3 in DNA: TGCGCCAGCAGCAAGCTCGGCGGGGGGCCGACCACAGATACGCAGTATTTT.

This sequence joins TRBV6-1 and TRBJ2-7, with D possibly TRBD2 on 7 matching bases. The CDR3 sequence is 14 residues long. The germline CDR1 and CDR2 sequences are MNHNS and SASEGT. The V end was cut by 0 bases, the J end by 7 bases, with 13 bases between. The CDR3 protein is CASSEAGGQEEQYF. The CDR3 bases are TGTGCCAGCAGTGAAGCGGGGGGGCAAGAGGAGCAGTACTTC.

The chain couples TRBV5-1 to TRBJ2-5, with 15 bases lining up with TRBD2. Germline lookup yields CDR1 SGHRS and CDR2 YFSETQ. Trimming took 4 bases from V and 3 from J; bases not matched to a gene: 4. CDR3 size: 16 residues. Here the CDR3 DNA reads TGCGCCAGCAGCGTGGGACTAGCGGGAGGTGAAGAGACCCAGTACTTC. Translation gives CASSVGLAGGEETQYF.

V and J are TRBV2 and TRBJ1-5, with a possible D match to TRBD1 (6 bases). CDR1 and CDR2 (germline): SNHLY, FYNNEI. The CDR3 has 15 residues. Trimming took 5 bases from V and 3 from J, leaving 14 bases between them. Here the CDR3 reads CASSRDIISNQPQHF. Here the CDR3 DNA reads TGTGCCAGCAGTCGGGACATTATATCCAATCAGCCCCAGCATTTT. Together with reference TRBV2 and TRBJ1-5, the CDR3 gives the full variable domain: EPEVTQTPSHQVTQMGQEVILRCVPISNHLYFYWYRQILGQKVEFLVSFYNNEISEKSEIFDDQFSVERPDGSNFTLKIRSTKLEDSAMYFCASSRDIISNQPQHFGDGTRLSIL.

The chain has TRBV5-4 and TRBJ2-7; D unresolved. In germline, CDR1 is SGHNT, CDR2 YYREEE (reference sequence). The length of the CDR3 is 11 residues. V lost 0 bases to trimming and J lost 5 bases, with 3 bases between them. CDR3 loop: CASSLANEQYF. The CDR3 bases are TGTGCCAGCAGCTTGGCCAACGAGCAGTACTTC. Together with reference TRBV5-4 and TRBJ2-7, the CDR3 gives the full variable domain: ETGVTQSPTHLIKTRGQQVTLRCSSQSGHNTVSWYQQALGQGPQFIFQYYREEENGRGNFPPRFSGLQFPNYSSELNVNALELDDSALYLCASSLANEQYFGPGTRLTVT.

V gene TRBV13 combines with J gene TRBJ1-6, with D tentatively TRBD1 (5 bases). This CDR3 spans 14 amino acids. V was pared by 5 bases and J by 6 bases, with 11 bases between. CDR1 is PRHDT, CDR2 FYEKMQ, per germline (reference sequence). The CDR3 DNA reads TGTGCCAGCAGCCCCCGGCAGGGTAATTCACCCCTCCACTTT. This codes for CASSPRQGNSPLHF.